One and the same sample provided the 22 T cell receptor beta chains below, sequenced in a study of blood T cell repertoires in COVID-19. Libraries were prepared by immunoSEQ multiplex PCR; TCRdb keeps only in-frame clonotypes and omits some of them. The sample includes 250,000 or so clones, more than 80% of them seen just once. The specimen sequenced was PBMCs or T cells enriched from blood (not recorded which). The receptors were sampled from a woman under 40 with acute COVID-19.

J is TRBJ2-2 and V is TRBV18; weak D call: TRBD2 (5 bases). The germline V and J ends were trimmed by 5 bases and 4 bases, with 17 bases remaining between them. Germline assignment: CDR1 KGHSH and CDR2 LQKENI. The CDR3 covers 16 residues. The CDR3 sequence is CASSYSYGETTGELFF. The CDR3 DNA is TGTGCCAGCTCATACTCCTACGGGGAAACCACCGGGGAGCTGTTTTTT.

In DNA form, the CDR3 reads TGTGCCAGCAGTTACTTACGGGAAGGAGGGAACACCGGGGAGCTGTTTTTT. Translation gives CASSYLREGGNTGELFF. This chain joins TRBV27 and TRBJ2-2; weak D call: TRBD2 (5 bases). Germline V gene lookup returns CDR1 MNHEY and CDR2 SMNVEV (reference sequence). V gave up 4 bases and J gave up 1 base, with 16 bases separating them. The CDR3 covers 17 residues.

This rearrangement joins TRBV28 to TRBJ1-4; D unclear. CDR1 MDHEN and CDR2 SYDVKM come from the germline V gene. The V and J ends lost 8 bases and 4 bases respectively, with 8 bases between them. The CDR3 contains 12 residues. The CDR3 bases are TGTGCCAGCTACAGCTATAATGAAAAACTGTTTTTT. Its translation: CASYSYNEKLFF.

J is TRBJ2-7 and V is TRBV29-1; 7 bases fit TRBD2. The V and J ends lost 5 bases and 0 bases, in that order; junction bases with no gene match: 4. The length of the CDR3 is 13 residues. CDR1 and CDR2 (germline): SQVTM, ANQGSEA. CDR3 region: CSVWEGLSYEQYF. The CDR3 nucleotides read TGCAGCGTTTGGGAGGGCCTCTCCTACGAGCAGTACTTC.

The genes are TRBV27 and TRBJ2-7; TRBD2 is a possible D gene (6 bases). The CDR3 runs 15 residues. Trimming cost V 4 bases and J 2 bases, with 15 bases left between them. Germline V gives CDR1 MNHEY, CDR2 SMNVEV (reference sequence). The CDR3 region has the DNA TGTGCCAGCAGTTCCCCCTCCGGGGGTACCTACGAGCAGTACTTC. It encodes CASSSPSGGTYEQYF.

This chain links TRBV2 with TRBJ1-5; TRBD1 is a possible D gene (5 bases). The CDR3 covers 15 residues. The germline gives CDR1 SNHLY, CDR2 FYNNEI. V gave up 4 bases and J gave up 0 bases, with 10 bases separating them. This chain's CDR3 is CASSGWGYSNQPQHF. CDR3 nucleotides: TGTGCCAGCAGTGGTTGGGGCTATAGCAATCAGCCCCAGCATTTT.

V is TRBV6-1 and J is TRBJ1-5; D remains unclear. The CDR3 extends over 15 amino acids. The V end was cut by 3 bases, the J end by 0 bases, with 9 bases between. The germline V gene has CDR1 MNHNS and CDR2 SASEGT. The CDR3 coding sequence is TGTGCCAGCAGTGAGGCCGGGGATAGCAATCAGCCCCAGCATTTT. Translating it yields CASSEAGDSNQPQHF.

This clone showed up just once. The rearrangement links TRBV5-4 to TRBJ2-3, with 10 nucleotides matching TRBD2. The CDR3 has 16 residues. Trimming took 4 bases from V and 0 from J; bases not matched to a gene: 5. The germline CDR1 and CDR2 sequences are SGHNT and YYREEE (reference sequence). The CDR3 reads CASSTTSGASTDTQYF. The CDR3 DNA reads as TGTGCCAGCAGCACCACTAGCGGGGCTAGCACAGATACGCAGTATTTT.

This clone was observed once. The rearrangement joins TRBV2 to TRBJ2-2; 8 positions match TRBD1. Germline V gene lookup returns CDR1 SNHLY and CDR2 FYNNEI. V lost 4 bases to trimming and J lost 5 bases; unmatched junction nucleotides: 15. The CDR3 spans 18 residues. The CDR3 coding sequence is TGTGCCAGCAGTGCTAACACGGGACAGGCGGTTCGTACCGGGGAGCTGTTTTTT. This translates into CASSANTGQAVRTGELFF.

The genes are TRBV3-1 (or the pseudogene TRBV3-2) and TRBJ2-3; 9 nucleotides line up with TRBD2. With 4 bases clipped from V and 2 bases from J, the junction kept 4 bases outside the gene matches. There are 15 residues in the CDR3. Germline loops: CDR1 LGHDT, CDR2 YNNKEL (reference sequence). The CDR3 region has the DNA TGTGCCAGCAGCCCCGGACTAGCGAACACAGATACGCAGTATTTT. This codes for CASSPGLANTDTQYF.

This chain joins TRBV7-8 and TRBJ2-1; possibly TRBD2 for D (6 bases). Trimming stripped 5 bases from V and 6 bases from J, with 17 bases between. The germline V gene encodes CDR1 SGHVS and CDR2 FQNEAQ. The CDR3 consists of 15 residues. The CDR3 spells CASSISRDFSNEQFF. DNA of the CDR3: TGTGCCAGCAGCATCAGCCGGGACTTTAGCAATGAGCAGTTCTTC.

The gene calls are TRBV21-1 and TRBJ1-2; the D call of TRBD1 is as the table states it, not checked on the DNA. TRBV21-1 is deemed a pseudogene. The CDR3 sequence is 15 residues long. CDR3 nucleotides: TGTGCCAGCAGCACCCGGGGGGCAGGGGGCAGAGGCTACACCTTC. As protein: CASSTRGAGGRGYTF.

The chain carries TRBV6-5 and TRBJ2-7; D might be TRBD2 (5 bases). The CDR3 length is 12 residues. Trimming removed 2 bases at V and 9 bases at J, with 11 bases between. Germline V lookup: CDR1 MNHEY, CDR2 SVGAGI. CDR3 coding DNA: TGTGCCAGCAGTTACAGAGGGATTAGGCAGTACTTC. It is translated as CASSYRGIRQYF.

The V gene is TRBV5-1, the J gene TRBJ2-1, with no clear D. The CDR3 is 14 amino acids. The germline gives CDR1 SGHRS, CDR2 YFSETQ. With 4 bases removed from V and 5 bases from J, the gap between germline ends came to 13 bases. CDR3 region: CASSTSTINNEQFF. DNA of the CDR3: TGCGCCAGCAGCACCTCTACGATAAACAATGAGCAGTTCTTC.

This chain links TRBV7-9 with TRBJ1-1; D perhaps matches TRBD1 (6 bases). Germline lookup yields CDR1 SEHNR and CDR2 FQNEAQ (reference sequence). There are 15 residues in the CDR3. Trimming took 5 bases from V and 3 from J, leaving 16 bases between them. In DNA, the CDR3 is TGTGCCAGCAGCGCGAGGGACACTTCGGACACTGAAGCTTTCTTT. This translates into CASSARDTSDTEAFF.

The V and J genes are TRBV15 and TRBJ1-4; 7 bases map to TRBD1. From germline, CDR1 is LNHNV and CDR2 YYDKDF (reference sequence). This CDR3 comprises 17 residues. V lost 5 bases to trimming and J lost 6 bases; unmatched junction nucleotides: 15. Here the CDR3 DNA reads TGTGCCACCAGCCACAAAGGATACAGGGGAGTTTATGAAAAACTGTTTTTT. Residues: CATSHKGYRGVYEKLFF. The full variable domain, completed using reference TRBV15 and TRBJ1-4, is DAMVIQNPRYQVTQFGKPVTLSCSQTLNHNVMYWYQQKSSQAPKLLFHYYDKDFNNEADTPDNFQSRRPNTSFCFLDIRSPGLGDTAMYLCATSHKGYRGVYEKLFFGSGTQLSVL.

J is TRBJ2-2 and V is TRBV27; D ambiguous. The CDR3 loop spans 11 amino acids. CDR1 is MNHEY and CDR2 is SMNVEV in the germline V gene (reference sequence). V lost 6 bases, J lost 5 bases, and 4 bases lay in between. This chain's CDR3 is CASRLTGELFF. The CDR3 DNA reads TGTGCCAGCAGACTAACCGGGGAGCTGTTTTTT.

This sequence joins TRBV7-8 and TRBJ2-1, with a possible D match to TRBD2 (6 bases). The germline V and J ends were trimmed by 8 bases and 8 bases, with 19 bases remaining between them. CDR3 size: 14 residues. Germline V gene lookup returns CDR1 SGHVS and CDR2 FQNEAQ. For the CDR3, the DNA is TGTGCCAGCTGTGCGGCTAGCGTGTTGGATGAGCAGTTCTTC. This translates into CASCAASVLDEQFF.

The chain couples TRBV5-1 to TRBJ1-5; D gene unclear. CDR1 and CDR2 from the germline V gene are SGHRS and YFSETQ. V lost 3 bases, J lost 0 bases, and 7 bases lay in between. The CDR3 sequence is 14 residues long. In DNA, the CDR3 is TGCGCCAGCAGCTCCGTCCCTAGCAATCAGCCCCAGCATTTT. Protein product: CASSSVPSNQPQHF. The whole variable domain, remainder taken from reference TRBV5-1 and TRBJ1-5, is KAGVTQTPRYLIKTRGQQVTLSCSPISGHRSVSWYQQTPGQGLQFLFEYFSETQRNKGNFPGRFSGRQFSNSRSEMNVSTLELGDSALYLCASSSVPSNQPQHFGDGTRLSIL.

This chain links TRBV6-2 or TRBV6-3 with TRBJ1-2, with D possibly being TRBD1 (5 bases). Trimming left V 5 bases short and J 4 bases short, with 17 bases between. Germline CDR1 MNHEY, CDR2 SVGEGT. This CDR3 contains 15 residues. The CDR3: CASSAPGTGAYGYTF. The CDR3 bases are TGTGCCAGCAGTGCCCCCGGGACGGGAGCCTATGGCTACACCTTC.

This sequence joins TRBV7-9 and TRBJ1-2; the match to TRBD1 covers 11 bases. The CDR3 extends over 16 amino acids. V gave up 5 bases and J gave up 5 bases; unmatched junction bases: 10. Germline V gene sequence: CDR1 SEHNR, CDR2 FQNEAQ (reference sequence). CDR3: CASSGGPGQGEYGYTF. DNA of the CDR3: TGTGCCAGCAGCGGGGGACCGGGACAGGGGGAGTATGGCTACACCTTC.

The V and J genes are TRBV15 and TRBJ2-2, with D perhaps matching TRBD1 (6 bases). CDR1 and CDR2 (germline): LNHNV, YYDKDF (reference sequence). V gave up 3 bases and J gave up 1 base, with 9 bases separating them. The CDR3 contains 15 residues. CDR3 coding DNA: TGTGCCACCAGCAGCCGACAGGAGAACACCGGGGAGCTGTTTTTT. Its protein is CATSSRQENTGELFF.